A single sample gave rise to the 15 T cell receptor beta chains below, sequenced in a study of a mutant IDH1 vaccine in newly diagnosed glioma. Generated by immunoSEQ multiplex PCR, the TCRdb table keeps only in-frame clones and is missing some. Found here are some 40,000 clones, about 81% of them singletons; the top ten hold nearly 9%. These receptors have no known antigen. The time point: week 47, end of study. Every vaccination contained 300 ug of the mutant IDH1 20-mer peptide and was paired with topical imiquimod. The sequences come from PBMCs, collected from a glioma patient whose treatment included an IDH1 peptide vaccine. The origin of the receptors is a middle-aged man with glioma.

This sequence joins TRBV18 and TRBJ1-1; D gene unclear. The CDR3 consists of 13 residues. With 4 bases removed from V and 7 bases from J, the gap between germline ends came to 13 bases. Germline CDR1 is KGHSH and CDR2 is LQKENI. DNA for the CDR3: TGTGCCAGCTCACAACTCTCGCACGGTGAAGCTTTCTTT. This gives the protein CASSQLSHGEAFF.

The chain is built from TRBV4-1 and TRBJ2-7; 10 positions agree with TRBD1. V was pared by 4 bases and J by 4 bases, with 4 bases of the junction left unmatched. The CDR3 extends over 14 amino acids. The germline V gene has CDR1 MGHRA and CDR2 YSYEKL. The CDR3 region is CASSLDRGFYEQYF. The DNA of the CDR3 is TGCGCCAGCAGCCTGGACAGGGGGTTTTACGAGCAGTACTTC.

V is TRBV6-5 and J is TRBJ1-1; TRBD1 is a possible D gene (5 bases). This CDR3 is built from 13 residues. The V gene's germline CDR1 is MNHEY and CDR2 SVGAGI. V was clipped by 0 bases and J by 7 bases, with 9 bases between them. CDR3 sequence (DNA): TGTGCCAGCAGTTACTCGAGGGGATTTGAAGCTTTCTTT. Amino acid sequence: CASSYSRGFEAFF.

The V and J genes are TRBV30 and TRBJ2-2; D is undetermined. This CDR3 has 12 residues. Deletions cut 2 bases from V and 7 bases from J, with 8 bases between. The V gene's germline CDR1 is GTSNPN and CDR2 SVGIG (reference sequence). CDR3 sequence reads: CAWSPRGGELFF. CDR3 bases: TGTGCCTGGAGTCCGCGCGGCGGGGAGCTGTTTTTT.

V gene TRBV6-6 combines with J gene TRBJ2-2; D not certain. The germline V gene encodes CDR1 MNHNY and CDR2 SVGAGI (reference sequence). The CDR3 sequence is 14 residues long. Trimming cost V 4 bases and J 1 base, with 7 bases left between them. In DNA form, the CDR3 reads TGTGCCAGCAGTTTCCGGCTGAACACCGGGGAGCTGTTTTTT. It specifies CASSFRLNTGELFF.

The chain recombines TRBV4-1 with TRBJ2-5; D is uncertain. The J call could be wrong; TRBJ2-7 is a better fit for the DNA end. CDR3 size: 16 residues. Per the germline V gene, CDR1 is MGHRA and CDR2 is YSYEKL. The CDR3 protein is CASSPEDGGSSYEQYF. For the CDR3, the DNA is TGCGCCAGCAGCCCTGAGGACGGCGGCAGCTCCTACGAGCAGTACTTC.

This clone appeared a few times. The V and J genes are TRBV5-4 and TRBJ1-1; the D is unclear. CDR1 and CDR2 from the germline V gene are SGHNT and YYREEE (reference sequence). The CDR3 length is 14 residues. V lost 0 bases and J lost 4, with 10 bases in between. Here the CDR3 reads CASSLGPVGTEAFF. CDR3 bases: TGTGCCAGCAGCTTGGGGCCTGTGGGCACTGAAGCTTTCTTT. The full variable domain, in which reference TRBV5-4 and TRBJ1-1 provide the parts outside the CDR3, is ETGVTQSPTHLIKTRGQQVTLRCSSQSGHNTVSWYQQALGQGPQFIFQYYREEENGRGNFPPRFSGLQFPNYSSELNVNALELDDSALYLCASSLGPVGTEAFFGQGTRLTVV.

This rearrangement joins TRBV15 to TRBJ2-2; a weak D match, TRBD2 (7 bases). The germline gives CDR1 LNHNV, CDR2 YYDKDF (reference sequence). This CDR3 has 15 amino acids. The germline V and J ends were trimmed by 5 bases and 3 bases, with 13 bases remaining between them. As DNA, the CDR3 is TGTGCCACCAGCGAGGGGGGGCTCTACACCGGGGAGCTGTTTTTT. It translates to CATSEGGLYTGELFF.

This clone has only one observation. The gene calls are TRBV7-6 and TRBJ2-7; the D gene is possibly TRBD1 (6 bases). This CDR3 spans 17 amino acids. CDR1 is SGHVS, CDR2 FNYEAQ, per germline. V was cut by 5 bases and J by 2 bases, with 22 bases left in between. The CDR3 region has the DNA TGTGCCAGCAGCCCTACCACCGGACAGCCCCAAGCCTACGAGCAGTACTTC. Amino acid sequence: CASSPTTGQPQAYEQYF. Based on the CDR3 plus reference TRBV7-6 and TRBJ2-7, the full variable domain is GAGVSQSPRYKVTKRGQDVALRCDPISGHVSLYWYRQALGQGPEFLTYFNYEAQQDKSGLPNDRFSAERPEGSISTLTIQRTEQRDSAMYRCASSPTTGQPQAYEQYFGPGTRLTVT.

Here the CDR3 DNA reads TGCGCCAGCAGCCCGAAAAGGACTAGCGAGCCTCCCAAGGTGGGGAACGAGCAGTACGTC. Its protein is CASSPKRTSEPPKVGNEQYV. This sequence joins TRBV5-1 and TRBJ2-7; TRBD2 matches at 9 bases. V shed 4 bases, J shed 5 bases, and the junction held 25 bases outside the gene matches. CDR1 is SGHRS and CDR2 is YFSETQ in the germline V gene. The CDR3 is made up of 20 amino acids.

The CDR3 DNA is TGTGCCAGCAGTTCATCTAGCGTTCCCTACGAGCAGTACTTC. The encoded protein is CASSSSSVPYEQYF. This rearrangement joins TRBV5-6 to TRBJ2-7; possibly TRBD2 for D (6 bases). Trimming cost V 5 bases and J 2 bases, with 14 bases left between them. Per the germline V gene, CDR1 is SGHDT and CDR2 is YYEEEE. The CDR3 runs 14 residues.

The rearrangement joins TRBV27 to TRBJ2-2; 7 bases agree with TRBD2. V was pared by 4 bases and J by 7 bases, with 0 bases of the junction left unmatched. Germline-derived CDR1 and CDR2 are MNHEY and SMNVEV (reference sequence). This CDR3 has 12 amino acids. The CDR3 sequence is CASSWTSGELFF. CDR3 in DNA: TGTGCCAGCAGTTGGACTAGCGGGGAGCTGTTTTTT.

The gene calls are TRBV5-8 and TRBJ2-3, with a tentative D call TRBD1 (6 bases). The germline gives CDR1 SGHTS, CDR2 YDEGEE. V was cut by 8 bases and J by 4 bases, with 14 bases left in between. This CDR3 has 13 amino acids. This chain's CDR3 is CASNRVNADTQYF. The CDR3, as DNA: TGTGCCAGTAACAGGGTTAATGCAGATACGCAGTATTTT. The whole variable domain, remainder taken from reference TRBV5-8 and TRBJ2-3, is EAGVTQSPTHLIKTRGQQATLRCSPISGHTSVYWYQQALGLGLQFLLWYDEGEERNRGNFPPRFSGRQFPNYSSELNVNALELEDSALYLCASNRVNADTQYFGPGTRLTVL.

This chain connects TRBV11-2 to TRBJ1-4; D ambiguous. The germline CDR1 and CDR2 sequences are SGHAT and FQNNGV. The length of the CDR3 is 15 residues. V was pared by 3 bases and J by 7 bases, with 15 bases between. In nucleotides, the CDR3 is TGTGCCAGCAGCTTTTCGACCGCCGTCGGTGAAAAACTGTTTTTT. Translating it yields CASSFSTAVGEKLFF.

This chain joins TRBV28 and TRBJ2-7; 9 bases line up with TRBD1. This CDR3 has 15 residues. In germline, CDR1 is MDHEN, CDR2 SYDVKM. J lost 3 bases, V lost 5 bases, and 8 bases had no gene match. CDR3 sequence reads: CASSVSGTGNYEQYF. CDR3 sequence (DNA): TGTGCCAGCAGTGTGTCCGGGACAGGGAACTACGAGCAGTACTTC.